The rows below give T cell receptor beta chains drawn from one sample of a study of CD8 T cells in Susac syndrome. TCRdb called the immunoSEQ multiplex PCR reads again in MiXCR, with one record for every CDR3 protein. The sample gives approximately 120,000 distinct CDR3 sequences, around 92% of which show up once; approximately 0.12% is in the top ten. Sequenced material: CD8+ T cells from PBMCs. These receptors all come from a human donor in good health. Each CDR3 is given with its conserved first and last residue. A D gene is named only where the DNA matches it firmly. The size entry is marked missing in some rows and otherwise reads once, few, many or a size class.

TRBV4-3	.	once	TRBJ2-5	CASSQDLSQETQYF	TGCGCCAGCAGCCAGGATCTATCTCAAGAGACCCAGTACTTC
TRBV9	TRBD1	.	TRBJ2-4	CASSGGTGDRENIQYF	TGTGCCAGCAGCGGGGGGACAGGGGACCGGGAAAACATTCAGTACTTC
TRBV7-9	.	.	TRBJ1-3	CASSPLGGSGNTIYF	TGTGCCAGCAGCCCTCTGGGCGGTTCTGGAAACACCATATATTTT
TRBV9	.	.	TRBJ2-3	CASSASPTDTQYF	TGTGCCAGCAGCGCTTCACCGACAGATACGCAGTATTTT
TRBV20-1	.	once	TRBJ1-3	CSARSPGPGNTIYF	TGCAGTGCTAGGTCCCCAGGGCCAGGAAACACCATATATTTT
TRBV14	TRBD2	.	TRBJ2-2	CASSQGGTSLYTGELFF	TGTGCCAGCAGCCAGGGAGGGACTAGCCTATACACCGGGGAGCTGTTTTTT
TRBV27	TRBD1	.	TRBJ2-7	CASSLWGQGAYEQYF	TGTGCCAGCAGTTTATGGGGACAGGGAGCCTACGAGCAGTACTTC
TRBV7-2	.	.	TRBJ1-2	CASSLSQESGYTF	TGTGCCAGCAGCCTGTCACAGGAGAGTGGCTACACCTTC
TRBV14	.	once	TRBJ1-2	CASSPEPLTASEVGNGYTF	TGTGCCAGCAGCCCCGAACCACTGACGGCTTCCGAGGTCGGAAATGGCTACACCTTC
TRBV12-3/TRBV12-4	.	.	TRBJ1-3	CASSPRSRNSF	TGTGCCAGCAGTCCCCGGAGCCGAAATAGTTTT
TRBV7-9	.	.	TRBJ2-7	CASTEIPHEQYF	TGTGCCAGCACGGAAATCCCCCACGAGCAGTACTTC
TRBV29-1	TRBD1	.	TRBJ2-2	CSVGQGANTGELFF	TGCAGCGTTGGTCAGGGGGCAAACACCGGGGAGCTGTTTTTT
TRBV10-3	TRBD2	.	TRBJ2-3	CAISGPRGRALTDTQYF	TGTGCCATCAGTGGTCCTCGCGGGAGGGCCCTCACAGATACGCAGTATTTT
TRBV19	.	.	TRBJ2-3	CASSTGPSAGTDTQYF	TGTGCCAGTAGTACGGGTCCTAGCGCGGGCACAGATACGCAGTATTTT
TRBV7-6	.	.	TRBJ1-6	CASSFSENNSPLHF	TGTGCCAGCAGCTTTTCGGAAAATAATTCACCCCTCCACTTT
TRBV12-2	.	.	TRBJ1-6	CASPADGTANSPLHF	TGTGCAAGTCCCGCAGACGGGACAGCTAATTCACCCCTCCACTTT
TRBV5-1	.	.	TRBJ2-7	CASSLLTDYEQYF	TGCGCCAGCAGCTTACTGACGGACTACGAGCAGTACTTC
TRBV6-2/TRBV6-3	.	.	TRBJ1-6	CASNPDFGGNSPLHF	TGTGCCAGCAATCCTGACTTCGGTGGAAATTCACCCCTCCACTTT
TRBV6-5	.	.	TRBJ2-1	CASSYSHNSYNEQFF	TGTGCCAGCAGTTACTCACATAACTCCTACAATGAGCAGTTCTTC
TRBV2	.	.	TRBJ2-3	CASSEGGSGETQYF	TGTGCCAGCAGTGAGGGGGGCAGTGGAGAGACGCAGTATTTT
TRBV3-1	TRBD1	.	TRBJ2-5	CASSPGQGKRDF	TGTGCCAGCAGCCCGGGACAGGGTAAACGTGACTTC
TRBV7-9	TRBD1	.	TRBJ1-5	CASSLGGTGGYSNQPQHF	TGTGCCAGCAGCTTAGGAGGTACAGGGGGTTATAGCAATCAGCCCCAGCATTTT
TRBV19	.	.	TRBJ2-7	CASSLRDRQGDEQYF	TGTGCCAGTAGTCTCCGGGACCGTCAAGGGGACGAGCAGTACTTC
TRBV5-5	.	.	TRBJ2-6	CASNQASGANVLTF	TGTGCCAGCAACCAGGCCTCGGGGGCCAACGTCCTGACTTTC
TRBV11-1	.	.	TRBJ1-2	CASSERLIGTQGNYGYTF	TGTGCCAGCAGCGAGCGACTGATCGGGACACAGGGTAACTATGGCTACACCTTC
TRBV11-2	.	.	TRBJ1-5	CASSPGTDSNQPQHF	TGTGCCAGCAGCCCCGGGACGGATAGCAATCAGCCCCAGCATTTT
TRBV19	.	.	TRBJ2-2	CASSPGLDTGELFF	TGTGCCAGTAGCCCGGGACTGGACACCGGGGAGCTGTTTTTT
TRBV5-1	.	.	TRBJ1-2	CASSLAEGFRLSPGYTF	TGCGCCAGCAGCTTGGCCGAAGGGTTCAGACTTTCTCCTGGCTACACCTTC
TRBV20-1	TRBD1	.	TRBJ1-1	CSAPIFLDRASSTYKNTEAFF	TGCAGTGCCCCCATTTTCCTGGACAGGGCATCCTCTACTTACAAGAACACTGAAGCTTTCTTT
TRBV7-2	.	.	TRBJ1-5	CASSLASGYNQPQHF	TGTGCCAGCAGCTTGGCTTCAGGGTACAATCAGCCCCAGCATTTT
TRBV3-1	TRBD1	.	TRBJ1-5	CASSQSRQGRPQHF	TGTGCCAGCAGCCAAAGCCGACAGGGAAGGCCCCAGCATTTT
TRBV6-2/TRBV6-3	.	.	TRBJ2-2	CASRTSSGELFF	TGTGCCAGCAGGACCAGTTCAGGGGAGCTGTTTTTT
TRBV7-9	.	.	TRBJ2-7	CASSLAHDSGPFYEQYF	TGTGCCAGCAGCTTAGCACATGACAGTGGACCCTTCTACGAGCAGTACTTC
TRBV12-3/TRBV12-4	.	.	TRBJ2-3	CASTQGGGTDTQYF	TGTGCCAGCACACAGGGCGGTGGCACAGATACGCAGTATTTT
TRBV20-1	.	.	TRBJ2-3	CSARDMGSTDTQYF	TGCAGTGCTAGAGATATGGGAAGCACAGATACGCAGTATTTT
TRBV20-1	TRBD1	.	TRBJ1-5	CSARVTQGASQPQHF	TGCAGTGCTAGAGTCACACAGGGGGCAAGTCAGCCCCAGCATTTT
TRBV12-3/TRBV12-4	TRBD1	.	TRBJ2-1	CASSLAPGGLEQFF	TGTGCCAGCAGTTTAGCCCCAGGGGGATTAGAGCAGTTCTTC